This T cell receptor beta chain was retrieved from a study of T cells in Graves' hyperthyroidism and ophthalmopathy. The overall study: Once the initial diagnosis was made, peripheral blood was obtained before any treatment. Study-wide results and caveats: Blood also showed most of the thyroid clonotypes that were expanded above 0.001.

This clonotype was counted many times. Its antigen is currently unknown. Diagnostic decisions used clinical symptoms, serum thyroxine and TRAb, thyroid ultrasound and orbital computed tomography. Cells are PBMCs isolated from more than 8.5 ml of fresh blood. The TCR beta CDR3 regions underwent amplification using RNA transcripts as the source. Using the HTBI primer set, a first-round RT-PCR was run on the TCR CDR3. MiXCR, applied by TCRdb to the multiplex PCR reads, yields one record per CDR3 protein. The table includes more than 650,000 distinct CDR3 sequences, around 15% detected once. In germline, CDR1 is WSHSY, CDR2 SAAADI. CDR3 length: 16 amino acids. V shed 0 bases and J shed 1 base, with 13 bases lying between them.

The sequence came from a woman between 18 and 29 years old with Graves' hyperthyroidism. Sequencing was carried out using blood. The rearrangement joins TRBV10-2 to TRBJ2-7, with D unclear. CDR3 in amino acids: CASSESGLPSSYEQYF. CDR3 bases: TGCGCCAGCAGTGAGTCAGGCTTACCTTCTTCCTACGAGCAGTACTTC.